These 28 T cell receptor beta chains originate from one sample sequenced in a study of Graves' ophthalmopathy and Graves' hyperthyroidism. The authors amplified TCR beta CDR3 regions from RNA transcripts. An opening RT-PCR round employed HTBI primers and preceded a second-round multiplex PCR. TCRdb reanalysed the multiplex PCR reads using MiXCR and keeps one entry per CDR3 protein. The sample lists around 1.1 million distinct CDR3 sequences, about two fifths occurring once. Sequencing was performed on peripheral blood or thyroid tissue (not recorded which). The receptors come from an adult man with Graves' hyperthyroidism.

Concerning this clonotype: It may be a read error: a sequence one base away is much more abundant. This CDR3 is missing its conserved last phenylalanine or tryptophan, likely due to a read error. The chain is built from TRBV20-1 and TRBJ1-6, with TRBD1 as a possible D gene (5 bases). This CDR3 is 12 amino acids long. V was trimmed by 8 bases and J by 6 bases, leaving 11 bases between them. In germline, CDR1 is DFQATT, CDR2 SNEGSKA (reference sequence). This chain's CDR3 is CSQGRSNSPLHL. CDR3 nucleotides: TGCAGTCAGGGCAGGAGTAATTCACCCCTCCACCTT.

The chain employs TRBV14 and TRBJ2-5, with D possibly being TRBD1 (6 bases). The CDR3 runs to 17 residues. Deletions cut 4 bases from V and 2 bases from J, with 20 bases between. Germline CDR1 SGHDN, CDR2 FVKESK. The CDR3 nucleotides are TGTGCCAGCAGCCCTGCGGTTACGTGGGGGCTACAAGAGACCCAGTACTTC. Its protein is CASSPAVTWGLQETQYF.

This clonotype came up a few times. V and J are TRBV10-3 and TRBJ2-7; 11 nucleotides align to TRBD2. Losses at the gene ends were 10 bases for V and 4 bases for J; bases not matched to a gene: 0. The germline CDR1 and CDR2 sequences are ENHRY and SYGVKD. The CDR3 covers 11 residues. The CDR3 region has the DNA TGTGCCACTAGCGGGAGGTACGAGCAGTACTTC. Protein: CATSGRYEQYF.

The chain employs TRBV10-3 and TRBJ1-2, with 9 bases matching TRBD1. Per germline, CDR1 ENHRY and CDR2 SYGVKD. V gave up 2 bases and J gave up 5 bases; unmatched junction bases: 9. CDR3 length: 16 residues. The CDR3 sequence is CAISEVDRGADYGYTF. The CDR3, as DNA: TGTGCCATCAGTGAGGTGGACAGGGGCGCGGATTATGGCTACACCTTC.

Many counts were recorded for this clonotype. The CDR3 DNA sequence: TGTGCCAGCAGCTTAGTCCCACGTCTTGGCTACACCTTC. Encoded protein: CASSLVPRLGYTF. This rearrangement joins TRBV7-9 to TRBJ1-2; D gene uncertain. Germline-derived CDR1 and CDR2 are SEHNR and FQNEAQ (reference sequence). Trimming removed 1 base from V and 7 bases from J, with 10 bases in between. CDR3 length equals 13 residues.

The chain links TRBV7-2 to TRBJ2-5, with D possibly called TRBD1 or TRBD2 (7 bases each). Trimming removed 0 bases at V and 4 bases at J, with 12 bases between. The CDR3 sequence is 15 residues long. The germline V gene has CDR1 SGHTA and CDR2 FQGNSA. The CDR3 DNA is TGTGCCAGCAGCTTAGCGACAGGGACTACAGAGACCCAGTACTTC. Its translation is CASSLATGTTETQYF.

V and J are TRBV6-6 and TRBJ2-7; D unclear. Germline CDR1 and CDR2: MNHNY and SVGAGI (reference sequence). Trimming cost V 6 bases and J 3 bases, with 15 bases left between them. CDR3 length equals 14 residues. The CDR3 spells CASSPPPLNYEQYF. In DNA, the CDR3 is TGTGCCAGCAGCCCCCCCCCTCTCAACTACGAGCAGTACTTC.

This clonotype was detected a few times. One base away lies a much larger clone, so this may be a sequencing read error. The chain carries TRBV10-3 and TRBJ2-5; D gene unclear. This CDR3 has 13 residues. Looked up from germline, CDR1 is ENHRY and CDR2 is SYGVKD. V lost 3 bases and J lost 5, with 10 bases in between. Written as DNA, the CDR3 is TGTGCCATCAGTGACACGGTAGGGGAGACCCAGTACTTC. This translates into CAISDTVGETQYF.

A note on this clonotype: A much larger clone lies one base from this, so it may be a read error. The chain is built from TRBV7-8 and TRBJ1-3, with 7 bases aligning to TRBD1. There are 15 residues in the CDR3. Germline V gives CDR1 SGHVS, CDR2 FQNEAQ. The CDR3 loop reads CAGSSDREYGNTIYF. DNA of the CDR3: TGTGCCGGCAGCTCCGACAGGGAATACGGAAACACCATATATTTT.

This clonotype occurred a few times. The V call is TRBV18, the J call TRBJ2-5, with D perhaps TRBD2 (5 bases). This CDR3 is built from 15 residues. CDR1 and CDR2 from the germline V gene are KGHSH and LQKENI. Trimming took 4 bases from V and 4 from J, leaving 16 bases between them. DNA of the CDR3: TGTGCCAGCTCACTCACGGGGTCCGGAAGAGAGACCCAGTACTTC. The encoded protein is CASSLTGSGRETQYF.

The CDR3 sequence: CASSDSGQGSEQYF. CDR3 in DNA: TGCGCCAGCAGTGACTCCGGGCAGGGGAGCGAGCAGTACTTC. V usage is TRBV10-2 and J usage is TRBJ2-7, with a tentative D call TRBD1 (6 bases). Between the trimmed V and J ends, which lost 3 bases and 6 bases, there was a span of 15 bases. The germline CDR1 and CDR2 sequences are WSHSY and SAAADI. This CDR3 has 14 amino acids.

Remarks on this clonotype: One end of the junction varies from germline; a read error may be responsible. The rearrangement links TRBV5-1 to TRBJ1-5; D gene uncertain. The CDR3 is made up of 14 amino acids. Germline loops: CDR1 SGHRS, CDR2 YFSETQ. The CDR3 region is CTSSPLGTFQPQHF. CDR3 coding DNA: TGCACCAGCAGCCCGTTAGGCACCTTTCAGCCCCAGCATTTT. Full variable domain (missing parts from reference TRBV5-1 and TRBJ1-5): KAGVTQTPRYLIKTRGQQVTLSCSPISGHRSVSWYQQTPGQGLQFLFEYFSETQRNKGNFPGRFSGRQFSNSRSEMNVSTLELGDSALYLCTSSPLGTFQPQHFGDGTRLSIL.

J is TRBJ2-7 and V is TRBV28; tentatively, D is TRBD2 (7 bases). This CDR3 spans 14 amino acids. CDR1 is MDHEN and CDR2 is SYDVKM in the germline V gene. V shed 6 bases and J shed 0 bases, with 12 bases lying between them. The CDR3 sequence: CASRTGGGSYEQYF. The CDR3 bases are TGTGCCAGCAGGACAGGCGGGGGCTCCTACGAGCAGTACTTC.

This chain links TRBV19 with TRBJ1-5, with 9 nucleotides matching TRBD1. There are 20 residues in the CDR3. The ends lost 9 bases at V and 5 bases at J; junction bases unmatched: 26. Germline V CDR1 and CDR2: LNHDA, SQIVND (reference sequence). The CDR3 spells CARKPGQGDYHPTRDQPQHF. The CDR3 DNA follows: TGTGCCAGAAAACCGGGACAGGGAGATTACCACCCCACACGGGATCAGCCCCAGCATTTT.

This rearrangement joins TRBV20-1 to TRBJ2-2; 12 bases map to TRBD1. The CDR3 contains 19 residues. The germline gives CDR1 DFQATT, CDR2 SNEGSKA (reference sequence). V shed 0 bases, J shed 1 base, and the junction held 9 bases outside the gene matches. The CDR3 here is CSARDTRDRGRGNTGELFF. The CDR3 bases are TGCAGTGCTAGAGATACGCGGGACAGGGGGCGTGGGAACACCGGGGAGCTGTTTTTT.

The V gene is TRBV27, the J gene TRBJ1-4, with D uncertain. Germline-derived CDR1 and CDR2 are MNHEY and SMNVEV (reference sequence). There are 14 residues in the CDR3. The V end lost 8 bases, the J end lost 2 bases, and 12 bases lay between the germline ends. As DNA, the CDR3 is TGTGCCAGCTCCGAGACCCGGACTAATGAAAAACTGTTTTTT. Translating gives CASSETRTNEKLFF.

A remark on this clonotype: A single base separates this from a much larger clone, so it may be a read error. V is TRBV9 and J is TRBJ1-1; D uncertain. The germline V gene encodes CDR1 SGDLS and CDR2 YYNGEE. The CDR3 is 13 amino acids. The V end was cut by 2 bases, the J end by 3 bases, with 8 bases between. CDR3 coding DNA: TGTGCCAGCAGCGTCCCCAGTGACACTGAAGCTTTCTTT. Its translation is CASSVPSDTEAFF.

Worth noting for this clonotype: The DNA is left out, because the CDR3 cannot be placed on it with certainty; the CDR3 is given as TCRdb lists it. The chain recombines TRBV10-3 with TRBJ1-1. The length of the CDR3 is 23 amino acids, counting both ends. CDR1 ENHRY and CDR2 SYGVKD come from the germline V gene. The CDR3 reads CAISASQDSSSTEAFFGRLEAFF.

This clonotype was detected only a few times. The chain recombines TRBV7-2 with TRBJ1-4; D possibly corresponds to TRBD1 (6 bases). With 3 bases removed from V and 8 bases from J, the gap between germline ends came to 19 bases. This CDR3 spans 16 amino acids. CDR1 is SGHTA, CDR2 FQGNSA, per germline. This chain's CDR3 is CASSFKGGGRREKLFF. The DNA for the CDR3 is TGTGCCAGCAGCTTTAAAGGAGGGGGGCGGCGAGAAAAACTGTTTTTT.

This clonotype was seen at least ten times. This sequence joins TRBV15 and TRBJ2-5; 13 bases are a match to TRBD2. Germline lookup yields CDR1 LNHNV and CDR2 YYDKDF (reference sequence). Trimming cost V 3 bases and J 4 bases; bases outside gene matches: 8. The CDR3 contains 17 residues. In nucleotides, the CDR3 is TGTGCCACCAGCAGCTTTGGACTAGCGGGAGTTATAGAGACCCAGTACTTC. Translating it yields CATSSFGLAGVIETQYF.

This clonotype was counted ten times or more. V usage is TRBV10-2 and J usage is TRBJ1-2; D remains unclear. The CDR3 has 13 amino acids. Germline lookup yields CDR1 WSHSY and CDR2 SAAADI. Between the trimmed V and J ends, which lost 9 bases and 6 bases, there was a span of 17 bases. CDR3 bases: TGCGCCAGTATGTCCGAACGTAATGATGGCTACACCTTC. Translated, it gives CASMSERNDGYTF.

CDR3 coding DNA: TGTGCCAGCAGCGCGGAGGAAGAAGAGACCCAGTACTTC. This sequence encodes CASSAEEEETQYF. The J gene is TRBJ2-5, the V gene TRBV7-9; tentative D call: TRBD2 (5 bases). Germline loops: CDR1 SEHNR, CDR2 FQNEAQ (reference sequence). The V and J ends lost 5 bases and 3 bases respectively, with 10 bases between them. The CDR3 runs 13 residues.

On this clonotype itself: Lacking the conserved final phenylalanine or tryptophan, this CDR3 likely reflects a read error. It is unclear where the CDR3 begins or ends on the DNA, so no DNA is shown, and the CDR3 is as TCRdb lists it. The rearrangement uses TRBV7-3 and TRBJ2-5. The CDR3 region is 8 residues in length, termini included. The germline gives CDR1 SGHTA, CDR2 FQGTGA. CDR3 loop: CASSRVLI.

The V call is TRBV4-3, the J call TRBJ2-7, with a possible D match to TRBD2 (5 bases). CDR1 and CDR2 from the germline V gene are LGHNA and YSLEER. The V and J ends lost 4 bases and 4 bases respectively, with 20 bases between them. The CDR3 is 16 amino acids. The CDR3: CASSRSFRDVAYEQYF. CDR3 sequence (DNA): TGCGCCAGCAGCCGAAGTTTCCGAGACGTAGCGTACGAGCAGTACTTC.

As regards this clonotype: Relative to the germline gene, one junction end is altered; a read error may explain this. The rearrangement joins TRBV5-4 to TRBJ2-7, with no clear D. Germline-derived CDR1 and CDR2 are SGHNT and YYREEE (reference sequence). This CDR3 region has 9 residues. The CDR3 bases are TGTGCCAGCACCTCAATGTCGGACTTC. It is translated as CASTSMSDF.

The chain employs TRBV29-1 and TRBJ1-1; TRBD1 matches 7 bases. Per germline, CDR1 SQVTM and CDR2 ANQGSEA. V lost 8 bases, J lost 5 bases, and 5 bases stayed unmatched. The CDR3 covers 11 residues. CDR3 sequence reads: CSSQGRTEAFF. In nucleotides, the CDR3 is TGCAGCTCACAGGGGAGGACTGAAGCTTTCTTT.

The chain is built from TRBV25-1 and TRBJ2-3; TRBD2 agrees at 8 bases. The junction had 2 bases not matched to a gene; V was cut back by 1 base and J by 2 bases. This CDR3 comprises 15 residues. CDR1 and CDR2 (germline): MGHDK, SYGVNS. In DNA, the CDR3 is TGTGCCAGCAGTGAATCAGCGGGAGTCACAGATACGCAGTATTTT. Protein product: CASSESAGVTDTQYF.

V usage is TRBV12-3 or TRBV12-4 and J usage is TRBJ1-2; D remains ambiguous. The germline V and J ends were trimmed by 2 bases and 4 bases, with 20 bases remaining between them. This CDR3 spans 17 amino acids. CDR3 nucleotides: TGTGCCAGCAGTTTATCCCCCGCGACGGGAGACTTCTATGGCTACACCTTC. This codes for CASSLSPATGDFYGYTF.